Shown below are 20 T cell receptor beta chains from a single sample sequenced in a study of T-cell memory formation after mild COVID-19. MiXCR was run by TCRdb on the 5' RACE reads, yielding one entry per CDR3 protein. The sample gives some 250,000 distinct CDR3 sequences, more than 15% of which show up once; roughly 24% is in the top ten. Sequencing was carried out using PBMCs or a T cell subset sorted from them (not recorded which). Source of these receptors: a young man who had mild COVID-19 (a few samples of this study predate the infection). Cell type and time point are not known.

V and J are TRBV7-2 and TRBJ2-1; D is unclear. The CDR3 runs to 12 residues. The germline V gene has CDR1 SGHTA and CDR2 FQGNSA. V was trimmed by 1 base and J by 9 bases, leaving 7 bases between them. CDR3: CASSLGVAEQFF. As DNA, the CDR3 is TGTGCCAGCAGCTTAGGGGTGGCTGAGCAGTTCTTC.

This clonotype has a handful of counts. The rearrangement joins TRBV7-3 to TRBJ2-3, with D uncertain. This CDR3 spans 14 amino acids. V was cut by 5 bases and J by 2 bases, with 11 bases left in between. CDR1 SGHTA and CDR2 FQGTGA come from the germline V gene. The CDR3, as DNA: TGTGCCAGCAGCGTCGTGGGGAACACAGATACGCAGTATTTT. This encodes CASSVVGNTDTQYF.

The chain links TRBV20-1 to TRBJ2-6; a weak D match, TRBD1 (5 bases). Trimming removed 6 bases at V and 4 bases at J, with 13 bases between. CDR3 size: 14 residues. Per germline, CDR1 DFQATT and CDR2 SNEGSKA (reference sequence). CDR3 region: CSAKSGQGANVLTF. For the CDR3, the DNA is TGCAGTGCAAAGTCAGGGCAAGGGGCCAACGTCCTGACTTTC.

This clonotype was seen ten or more times. The chain links TRBV5-1 to TRBJ2-1; 7 positions agree with TRBD2. There are 18 residues in the CDR3. Germline values: CDR1 SGHRS, CDR2 YFSETQ. The trim removed 5 bases at V and 3 bases at J, leaving 17 bases unmatched. The CDR3 loop is CASRSTSPQYRDYNEQFF. CDR3 DNA sequence: TGCGCCAGCAGATCGACTAGCCCGCAATATCGAGACTACAATGAGCAGTTCTTC. The complete variable domain, with remaining parts taken from reference TRBV5-1 and TRBJ2-1, reads KAGVTQTPRYLIKTRGQQVTLSCSPISGHRSVSWYQQTPGQGLQFLFEYFSETQRNKGNFPGRFSGRQFSNSRSEMNVSTLELGDSALYLCASRSTSPQYRDYNEQFFGPGTRLTVL.

This clonotype was counted only a few times. The rearrangement links TRBV6-5 to TRBJ1-1, with D unclear. Looked up from germline, CDR1 is MNHEY and CDR2 is SVGAGI. V was shortened by 0 bases and J by 0 bases, with 8 bases between the two germline ends. CDR3 length: 15 amino acids. This chain's CDR3 is CASSYSGRMNTEAFF. The CDR3 DNA is TGTGCCAGCAGTTACTCGGGAAGGATGAACACTGAAGCTTTCTTT.

V usage is TRBV7-8 and J usage is TRBJ1-4; D unclear. The V gene's germline CDR1 is SGHVS and CDR2 FQNEAQ. There are 13 residues in the CDR3. Between the trimmed V and J ends, which lost 5 bases and 1 base, there was a span of 5 bases. CDR3 residues: CASSRLTNEKLFF. DNA of the CDR3: TGTGCCAGCAGCCGGCTAACTAATGAAAAACTGTTTTTT.

The V and J genes are TRBV19 and TRBJ2-4, with 8 bases fitting TRBD2. The germline gives CDR1 LNHDA, CDR2 SQIVND (reference sequence). The CDR3 consists of 14 residues. The ends lost 6 bases at V and 8 bases at J; junction bases unmatched: 9. The CDR3 DNA is TGTGCCAGTAGCCGGGGGGGGCCGTGGGACATTCAGTACTTC. Protein sequence: CASSRGGPWDIQYF.

The chain is built from TRBV4-3 and TRBJ1-3; D remains ambiguous. This CDR3 is 16 amino acids long. Trimming pared 0 bases from V and 4 bases from J, leaving 13 bases between. From germline, CDR1 is LGHNA and CDR2 YSLEER. CDR3 region: CASSQDWAGSGNTIYF. CDR3 nucleotides: TGCGCCAGCAGCCAAGATTGGGCAGGTTCGGGAAACACCATATATTTT.

This clonotype was detected only a few times. The CDR3 spells CASSRGEQYV. The CDR3 nucleotides are TGTGCCAGCAGTAGAGGCGAGCAGTACGTC. V usage is TRBV2 and J usage is TRBJ2-7, with D hard to call. The CDR3 length is 10 residues. Germline V gene data show CDR1 as SNHLY and CDR2 as FYNNEI. Trimming left V 5 bases short and J 6 bases short, with 5 bases between.

The CDR3 loop is CASSYSIGVVGQPQHF. The CDR3 region has the DNA TGTGCCAGCAGTTACTCGATTGGGGTAGTGGGTCAGCCCCAGCATTTT. This chain connects TRBV6-2 or TRBV6-3 to TRBJ1-5; D ambiguous. V was cut by 0 bases and J by 6 bases, with 15 bases left in between. From germline, CDR1 is MNHEY and CDR2 SVGEGT. The CDR3 contains 16 residues.

In the case of this clonotype: Mismatch with germline at one junction end may stem from a read error. The V gene is TRBV24-1, the J gene TRBJ2-4; 8 bases fit TRBD1. The CDR3 extends over 12 amino acids. Germline CDR1 and CDR2: KGHDR and SFDVKD. The DNA of the CDR3 is TGTGCCACCAGTGATCCCTGGACAGGGTATCACTTC. Translating gives CATSDPWTGYHF.

V is TRBV19 and J is TRBJ1-5; D is undetermined. V lost 5 bases and J 0 bases, leaving 11 bases between the germline ends. Germline assignment: CDR1 LNHDA and CDR2 SQIVND (reference sequence). CDR3 length: 15 residues. CDR3 sequence (DNA): TGTGCCAGTAGTTCCACACTGTATAGCAATCAGCCCCAGCATTTT. Residues: CASSSTLYSNQPQHF.

The J gene is TRBJ2-5, the V gene TRBV5-6; D gene uncertain. The CDR3 sequence is 13 residues long. The germline CDR1 and CDR2 sequences are SGHDT and YYEEEE. Between the trimmed V and J ends, which lost 2 bases and 1 base, there was a span of 6 bases. The CDR3 protein is CASSLVPQETQYF. The CDR3, as DNA: TGTGCCAGCAGCTTAGTACCCCAAGAGACCCAGTACTTC.

The chain combines TRBV19 with TRBJ2-6; D ambiguous. This CDR3 is 14 amino acids long. The V and J ends lost 2 bases and 0 bases respectively, with 2 bases between them. The V gene's germline CDR1 is LNHDA and CDR2 SQIVND (reference sequence). CDR3 sequence reads: CASSIYSGANVLTF. In DNA, the CDR3 is TGTGCCAGTAGTATATACTCTGGGGCCAACGTCCTGACTTTC.

The chain uses TRBV9 and TRBJ2-7; D is unresolved. This CDR3 region has 9 residues. Germline CDR1 is SGDLS and CDR2 is YYNGEE. Between the trimmed V and J ends, which lost 0 bases and 12 bases, there was a span of 4 bases. The CDR3 reads CASSVGGYV. CDR3 DNA: TGTGCCAGCAGCGTAGGTGGGTACGTC.

This clonotype was detected only a few times. The chain joins TRBV7-9 to TRBJ1-4; tentatively, D is TRBD1 (5 bases). V gave up 5 bases and J gave up 4 bases, with 14 bases separating them. CDR3 size: 15 residues. The germline gives CDR1 SEHNR, CDR2 FQNEAQ (reference sequence). The CDR3 coding sequence is TGTGCCAGCAGCCCCGGGGGGGGTTATAATGAAAAACTGTTTTTT. The encoded protein is CASSPGGGYNEKLFF. Supplemented by reference TRBV7-9 and TRBJ1-4, the full variable domain reads DTGVSQNPRHKITKRGQNVTFRCDPISEHNRLYWYRQTLGQGPEFLTYFQNEAQLEKSRLLSDRFSAERPKGSFSTLEIQRTEQGDSAMYLCASSPGGGYNEKLFFGSGTQLSVL.

The gene calls are TRBV7-6 and TRBJ2-1, with 7 bases that match TRBD1. Losses at the gene ends were 3 bases for V and 1 base for J; bases not matched to a gene: 6. This CDR3 comprises 16 residues. CDR1 SGHVS and CDR2 FNYEAQ come from the germline V gene. CDR3 DNA: TGTGCCAGCAGCTTCACCTCGGACAGGTCCTACAATGAGCAGTTCTTC. It specifies CASSFTSDRSYNEQFF. The whole variable domain, remainder taken from reference TRBV7-6 and TRBJ2-1, is GAGVSQSPRYKVTKRGQDVALRCDPISGHVSLYWYRQALGQGPEFLTYFNYEAQQDKSGLPNDRFSAERPEGSISTLTIQRTEQRDSAMYRCASSFTSDRSYNEQFFGPGTRLTVL.

This chain's CDR3 is CSARSLYEQFF. DNA for the CDR3: TGCAGTGCTAGATCCTTATATGAGCAGTTCTTC. This chain joins TRBV20-1 and TRBJ2-1; D is unresolved. Looked up from germline, CDR1 is DFQATT and CDR2 is SNEGSKA (reference sequence). V was cut by 2 bases and J by 8 bases, with 7 bases left in between. There are 11 residues in the CDR3.

The chain carries TRBV10-3 and TRBJ2-7; D is unresolved. This CDR3 is built from 13 residues. In germline, CDR1 is ENHRY, CDR2 SYGVKD. Trimming removed 4 bases at V and 1 base at J, with 8 bases between. CDR3 in DNA: TGTGCCATCAGTGCTGGCCCGTCCTACGAGCAGTACGTC. This encodes CAISAGPSYEQYV.

This chain links TRBV6-6 with TRBJ1-5; TRBD1 is a possible D gene (6 bases). The V end was cut by 4 bases, the J end by 1 base, with 23 bases between. This CDR3 has 19 residues. CDR1 is MNHNY and CDR2 is SVGAGI in the germline V gene (reference sequence). The CDR3 DNA sequence: TGTGCCAGCAGTTCCCATCTTGGGGGCGGATCGGGCAGCAATCAGCCCCAGCATTTT. Its protein is CASSSHLGGGSGSNQPQHF.